This T cell receptor beta chain stems from a study of blood T cell repertoires in COVID-19. Study overall: The United States, Italy and Spain were the sources of the acute and convalescent COVID-19 samples. In each case, the material was cDNA or gDNA derived from T cells, B-cell-depleted T cells, or PBMCs.

Losses at the gene ends were 5 bases for V and 2 bases for J; bases not matched to a gene: 28. Per germline, CDR1 SGHDN and CDR2 FVKESK. The CDR3 extends over 22 amino acids. Authors' analysis steps: Nucleated cell number was recorded as an estimate derived from reference gene primer amplification. Here immunoSEQ multiplex PCR was the method, and the copy in TCRdb shows in-frame clones only, minus some. V, J and clone size were drawn from that table, and D and trimming were deduced from the DNA. Of 60,000 or so clones in the sample, 60% to 75% were seen once. The receptor was isolated from a woman older than 75 with acute or convalescent COVID-19. The V call is TRBV14, the J call TRBJ2-3, with TRBD1 matching over 7 bases. Sequencing input: peripheral blood. As DNA, the CDR3 is TGTGCCAGCAGCTACCGGGACAGCGGTCCCTCACACACTCAATCCCTCACAGATACGCAGTATTTT. It encodes CASSYRDSGPSHTQSLTDTQYF.